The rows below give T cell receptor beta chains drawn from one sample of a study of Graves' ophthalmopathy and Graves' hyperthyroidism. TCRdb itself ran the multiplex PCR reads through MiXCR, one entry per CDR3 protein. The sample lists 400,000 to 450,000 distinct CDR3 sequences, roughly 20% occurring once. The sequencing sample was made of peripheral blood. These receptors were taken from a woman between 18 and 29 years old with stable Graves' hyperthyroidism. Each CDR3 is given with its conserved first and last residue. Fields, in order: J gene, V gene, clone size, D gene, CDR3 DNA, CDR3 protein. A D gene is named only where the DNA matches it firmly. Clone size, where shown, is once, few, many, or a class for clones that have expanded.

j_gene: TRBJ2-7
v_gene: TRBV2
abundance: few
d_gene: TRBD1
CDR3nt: TGTGCCAGCAGCGCCTACAGGGGTGGGCAGAACGAGCAGTACTTC
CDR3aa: CASSAYRGGQNEQYF

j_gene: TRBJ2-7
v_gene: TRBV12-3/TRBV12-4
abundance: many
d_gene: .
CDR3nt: TGTGCCAGCAGCCGACCCGGTGGGTACGAGCAGTACTTC
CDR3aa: CASSRPGGYEQYF

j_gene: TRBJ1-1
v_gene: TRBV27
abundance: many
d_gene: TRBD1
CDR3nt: TGTGCCAGCAGTTTATCGGTTAGTGGACAGGGATCAACTTTCTTT
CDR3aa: CASSLSVSGQGSTFF

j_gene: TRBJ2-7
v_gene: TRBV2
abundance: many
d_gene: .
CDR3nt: TGTGCCAGCATGACCCAGGGGATTTCCTACGAGCAGTACTTC
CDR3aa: CASMTQGISYEQYF

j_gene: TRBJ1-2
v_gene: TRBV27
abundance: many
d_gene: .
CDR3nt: TGTGCCAGCAGCCCGAGGGACAAGCTATTGTATGGCTACACCTTC
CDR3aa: CASSPRDKLLYGYTF

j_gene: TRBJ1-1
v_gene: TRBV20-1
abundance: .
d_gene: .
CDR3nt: TGCAGTGTTAGGAGGGAGTACACTGAAGCTTTCTTT
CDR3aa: CSVRREYTEAFF

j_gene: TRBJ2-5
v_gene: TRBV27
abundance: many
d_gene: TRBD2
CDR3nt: TGTGCCAGCAGTGAGACTAGCGGGAGAAGGGAGACCCAGTACTTC
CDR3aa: CASSETSGRRETQYF

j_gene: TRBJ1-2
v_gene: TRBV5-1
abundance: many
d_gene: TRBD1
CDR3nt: TGCGCCAGCAGCCAGGACAGGGGTAGGGCTGGCTACACCTTC
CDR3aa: CASSQDRGRAGYTF

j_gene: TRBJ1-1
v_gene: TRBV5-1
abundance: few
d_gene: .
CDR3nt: TGCGCCAGCAGCTTGGAGCTCCTACCCACTGAAGCTTTCTTT
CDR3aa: CASSLELLPTEAFF

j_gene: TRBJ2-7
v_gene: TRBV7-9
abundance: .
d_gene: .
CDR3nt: TGTGCCAGCAGCCCACCGTGGGGGGTCGGCTACGAGCAGTACTTC
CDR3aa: CASSPPWGVGYEQYF

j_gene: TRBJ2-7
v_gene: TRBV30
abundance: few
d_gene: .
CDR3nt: TGTGCCTGGAGTGTACTTGGGGAAGAGCAGTACTTC
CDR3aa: CAWSVLGEEQYF

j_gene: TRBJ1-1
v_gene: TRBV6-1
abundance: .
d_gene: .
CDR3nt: TGTGCCAGCAGTGGCGAGGGACGGCCAATGAACACTGAAGCTTTCTTT
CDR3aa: CASSGEGRPMNTEAFF

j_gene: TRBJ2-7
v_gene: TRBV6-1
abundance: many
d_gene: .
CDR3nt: TGTGCCAGCAGTGAAATCTACGAGCAGTACTTC
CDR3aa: CASSEIYEQYF

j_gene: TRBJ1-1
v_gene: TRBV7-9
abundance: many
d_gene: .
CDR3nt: TGTGCCAGCAGTCCTGAGCGAGGCACTGAAGCTTTCTTT
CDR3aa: CASSPERGTEAFF

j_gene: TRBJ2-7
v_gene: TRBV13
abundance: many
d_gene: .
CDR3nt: TGTGCCAGCAGCATGGGGGGCGAGCGGTTCTCCTACGAGCAGTACTTC
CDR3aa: CASSMGGERFSYEQYF

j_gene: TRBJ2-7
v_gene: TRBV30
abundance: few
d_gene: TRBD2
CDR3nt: TGTGCCAGCTTCGGGACTAGCGGGAGGTACGAGCAGTACTTC
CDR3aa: CASFGTSGRYEQYF

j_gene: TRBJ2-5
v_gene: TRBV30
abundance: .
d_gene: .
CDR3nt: TGTGCCTGGAACTCCGGGGGCTCTGGGGAGACCCAGTACTTC
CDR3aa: CAWNSGGSGETQYF

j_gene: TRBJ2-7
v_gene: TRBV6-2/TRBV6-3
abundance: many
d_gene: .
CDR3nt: TGTGCCAGCAGTTATCAGCGGTTAGAGCAGTACTTC
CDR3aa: CASSYQRLEQYF

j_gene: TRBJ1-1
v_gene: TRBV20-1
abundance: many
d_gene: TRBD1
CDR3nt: TGCAGTGCTAGCGACGTCGACAGGGTGAAAACTGAAGCTTTCTTT
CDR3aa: CSASDVDRVKTEAFF

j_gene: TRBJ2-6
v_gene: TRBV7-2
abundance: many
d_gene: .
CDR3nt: TGTGCCAGCAGCTTTACTCACTCTGGGGCCAACGTCCTGACTTTC
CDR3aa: CASSFTHSGANVLTF

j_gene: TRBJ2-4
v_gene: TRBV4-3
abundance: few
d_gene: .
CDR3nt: TGCGCCAGCAGCCAAGATCGGCGGCTAGCCAAAAACATTCAGTACTTC
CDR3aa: CASSQDRRLAKNIQYF

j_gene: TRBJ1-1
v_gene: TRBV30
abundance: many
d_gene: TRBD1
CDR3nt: TGTGCCTATTCAAGGGGGCCAGGGACGAACACTGAAGCTTTCTTT
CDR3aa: CAYSRGPGTNTEAFF